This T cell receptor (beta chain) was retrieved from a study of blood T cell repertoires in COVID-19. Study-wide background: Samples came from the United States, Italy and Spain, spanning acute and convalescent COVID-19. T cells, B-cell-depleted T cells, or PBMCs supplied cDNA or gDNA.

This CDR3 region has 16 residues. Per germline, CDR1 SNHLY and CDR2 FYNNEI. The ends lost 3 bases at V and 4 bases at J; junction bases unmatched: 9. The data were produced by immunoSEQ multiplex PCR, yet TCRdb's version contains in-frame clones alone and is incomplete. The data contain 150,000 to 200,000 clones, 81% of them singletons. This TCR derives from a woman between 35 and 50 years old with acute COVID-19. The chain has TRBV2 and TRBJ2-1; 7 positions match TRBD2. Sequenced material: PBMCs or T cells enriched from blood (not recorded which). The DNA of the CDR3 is TGTGCCAGCAGTGAGTTTGCTAGCGGCGAATACAATGAGCAGTTCTTC. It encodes CASSEFASGEYNEQFF.